One and the same sample provided the 24 T cell receptor beta chains below, sequenced in a study of CD8 T cells in ankylosing spondylitis. MiXCR, run by TCRdb on the 5' RACE reads, gives a single entry per CDR3 protein. The table lists 340,000 or so distinct CDR3 sequences, around 15% of them singletons, with about 1.1% in the top ten. The sequencing input was blood, either unsorted or a sorted T cell fraction (not recorded which). The receptors shown here come from a male donor with ankylosing spondylitis or in good health (not recorded which).

This clonotype was observed a handful of times. The chain employs TRBV5-1 and TRBJ2-7; D is perhaps TRBD1 (6 bases). The CDR3 has 13 residues. Trimming shortened V by 5 bases and J by 3 bases, and 12 bases separated the two germline ends. The germline V gene has CDR1 SGHRS and CDR2 YFSETQ. CDR3 coding DNA: TGCGCCAGCAGTCGGGACATGGTCTACGAGCAGTACTTC. Protein: CASSRDMVYEQYF.

The chain recombines TRBV20-1 with TRBJ2-7; possibly TRBD2 for D (6 bases). The V end was cut by 5 bases, the J end by 2 bases, with 16 bases between. The CDR3 is 14 residues long. The germline CDR1 and CDR2 sequences are DFQATT and SNEGSKA (reference sequence). The CDR3 protein is CSAGPAGPTYEQYF. The CDR3 nucleotides read TGCAGTGCTGGCCCGGCGGGACCAACCTACGAGCAGTACTTC.

This clonotype has a handful of counts. This chain connects TRBV6-5 to TRBJ2-6, with 9 bases identical to TRBD1. The CDR3 contains 16 residues. The V and J ends lost 0 bases and 4 bases, in that order; junction bases with no gene match: 1. The germline V gene encodes CDR1 MNHEY and CDR2 SVGAGI. CDR3 region: CASSYSQGAGANVLTF. The CDR3 region has the DNA TGTGCCAGCAGTTACTCACAGGGGGCCGGGGCCAACGTCCTGACTTTC.

V gene TRBV10-3 combines with J gene TRBJ1-3, with no clear D. Looked up from germline, CDR1 is ENHRY and CDR2 is SYGVKD. The CDR3 has 13 amino acids. The V end lost 8 bases, the J end lost 0 bases, and 8 bases lay between the germline ends. CDR3 region: CAIRKDSGNTIYF. In DNA, the CDR3 is TGTGCCATCCGGAAGGACTCTGGAAACACCATATATTTT.

This clonotype was recorded many times. The V and J genes are TRBV15 and TRBJ2-1; weak D call: TRBD1 (6 bases). This CDR3 has 13 amino acids. V gave up 0 bases and J gave up 8 bases, with 8 bases separating them. CDR1 and CDR2 from the germline V gene are LNHNV and YYDKDF (reference sequence). The CDR3 DNA is TGTGCCACCAGCAGAGACAGGGGACATGAGCAGTTCTTC. This translates into CATSRDRGHEQFF.

The chain uses TRBV7-2 and TRBJ2-3; TRBD2 matches at 7 bases. Germline V gene data show CDR1 as SGHTA and CDR2 as FQGNSA. J gave up 5 bases and V 2 bases, and 7 bases lay outside the gene matches. This CDR3 is 15 amino acids long. The CDR3 reads CASSLSSRGLDTQYF. The CDR3 DNA reads as TGTGCCAGCAGCTTATCGTCGCGGGGGTTAGATACGCAGTATTTT.

This chain uses TRBV5-1 with TRBJ2-7; D remains unclear. The germline gives CDR1 SGHRS, CDR2 YFSETQ. The CDR3 runs 14 residues. V lost 4 bases and J lost 4, with 15 bases in between. The CDR3 coding sequence is TGCGCCAGCAGCCCCGTGGGTATCTCTTACGAGCAGTACTTC. Amino acid sequence: CASSPVGISYEQYF.

The chain combines TRBV10-3 with TRBJ1-2; 7 bases align to TRBD1. V was clipped by 7 bases and J by 1 base; unmatched bases: 9. The germline CDR1 and CDR2 sequences are ENHRY and SYGVKD. The CDR3 is made up of 15 amino acids. Written as DNA, the CDR3 is TGTGCCATCACCAACGACAGGGTGAATAACTATGGCTACACCTTC. Its protein product is CAITNDRVNNYGYTF.

The chain has TRBV7-2 and TRBJ2-5; 8 positions agree with TRBD2. CDR3 size: 15 residues. Germline CDR1 is SGHTA and CDR2 is FQGNSA. Trimming removed 5 bases from V and 1 base from J; junction bases left unmatched: 6. The CDR3 DNA is TGTGCCAGCAGCCAGACCGGGACTAGCCAAGAGACCCAGTACTTC. Translation: CASSQTGTSQETQYF.

This clonotype came up a few times. The chain carries TRBV6-2 or TRBV6-3 and TRBJ2-4; the D is unclear. The germline V and J ends were trimmed by 6 bases and 2 bases, with 8 bases remaining between them. This CDR3 has 13 amino acids. CDR1 and CDR2 (germline): MNHEY, SVGEGT. The CDR3 region is CASSPSTKNIQYF. CDR3 sequence (DNA): TGTGCCAGCAGCCCCTCAACCAAAAACATTCAGTACTTC.

The chain carries TRBV29-1 and TRBJ2-1, with TRBD2 matching over 8 bases. Trimming at V came to 4 bases and at J to 0 bases, leaving 2 bases not matched to a gene. CDR1 is SQVTM and CDR2 is ANQGSEA in the germline V gene. The CDR3 extends over 14 amino acids. The CDR3 loop is CSVGGTSSYNEQFF. CDR3 nucleotides: TGCAGCGTTGGTGGGACTAGCTCCTACAATGAGCAGTTCTTC.

This clonotype was found many times. The chain has TRBV12-5 and TRBJ2-2; TRBD2 might be the D (5 bases). Trimming stripped 6 bases from V and 6 bases from J, with 14 bases between. The CDR3 has 14 amino acids. Germline CDR1 reads LGHNT; CDR2 reads FRNRAP. This chain's CDR3 is CASGFLFSAGELFF. CDR3 sequence (DNA): TGTGCTAGTGGCTTTCTGTTTAGCGCCGGGGAGCTGTTTTTT.

The chain couples TRBV2 to TRBJ2-3, with D perhaps TRBD2 (6 bases). The germline V gene encodes CDR1 SNHLY and CDR2 FYNNEI. V was trimmed by 0 bases and J by 2 bases, leaving 15 bases between them. The CDR3 totals 17 residues. In DNA form, the CDR3 reads TGTGCCAGCAGTGAAGCGCCGAGGGACTCCAACACAGATACGCAGTATTTT. Translation: CASSEAPRDSNTDTQYF.

The CDR3 region is CSVQGLLFTDTQYF. The CDR3 DNA reads as TGCAGTGTCCAGGGACTTCTTTTCACAGATACGCAGTATTTT. The gene calls are TRBV20-1 and TRBJ2-3, with TRBD2 as a possible D gene (6 bases). Trimming left V 7 bases short and J 2 bases short, with 16 bases between. This CDR3 has 14 residues. Germline V gene data show CDR1 as DFQATT and CDR2 as SNEGSKA (reference sequence).

V is TRBV3-1 and J is TRBJ2-7, with 10 bases identical to TRBD2. The germline V gene encodes CDR1 LGHDT and CDR2 YNNKEL (reference sequence). This CDR3 has 13 residues. The junction had 7 bases not matched to a gene; V was cut back by 8 bases and J by 6 bases. The DNA for the CDR3 is TGTGCCAGCCGACCGGGACTAGCGAGCGAGCAGTACTTC. Its translation is CASRPGLASEQYF.

This clonotype was observed a few times. The CDR3 region has the DNA TGTGCCACCGGGCACAGGGCCACAGATACGCAGTATTTT. Translating it yields CATGHRATDTQYF. V is TRBV15 and J is TRBJ2-3, with D possibly being TRBD1 (6 bases). Trimming pared 8 bases from V and 2 bases from J, leaving 11 bases between. The CDR3 has 13 amino acids. Germline assignment: CDR1 LNHNV and CDR2 YYDKDF (reference sequence).

The gene calls are TRBV19 and TRBJ1-5, with 7 nucleotides matching TRBD1. This CDR3 comprises 16 residues. V gave up 4 bases and J gave up 0 bases; unmatched junction bases: 6. Looked up from germline, CDR1 is LNHDA and CDR2 is SQIVND (reference sequence). CDR3 sequence reads: CASSTETGLSNQPQHF. The CDR3 DNA reads as TGTGCCAGTAGTACGGAGACAGGGCTTAGCAATCAGCCCCAGCATTTT.

This chain links TRBV27 with TRBJ1-5; TRBD1 aligns across 7 bases. The CDR3 extends over 17 amino acids. Unmatched junction bases numbered 7, after V lost 0 bases and J lost 2 bases. Germline V lookup: CDR1 MNHEY, CDR2 SMNVEV (reference sequence). The CDR3 DNA reads TGTGCCAGCAGTTTATCAGGGGGCGGGAACGGCAATCAGCCCCAGCATTTT. Translation gives CASSLSGGGNGNQPQHF.

This clonotype was seen a few times. CDR3 in DNA: TGTGCCAGCAGCCCCAGGGGGAATCCGACTGAAGCTTTCTTT. Translation gives CASSPRGNPTEAFF. The chain links TRBV7-9 to TRBJ1-1, with 7 positions matching TRBD1. Germline V CDR1 and CDR2: SEHNR, FQNEAQ (reference sequence). V dropped 5 bases and J dropped 5; count of bases not matched to a gene: 8. CDR3 length: 14 residues.

The chain joins TRBV21-1 to TRBJ2-7; whether TRBD2, the table's D call, matches the DNA was not checked. TRBV21-1 is a pseudogene segment. The length of the CDR3 is 14 residues. The CDR3 loop reads CASSTKGLIYEQYF. CDR3 nucleotides: TGTGCCAGCAGCACCAAGGGACTCATCTACGAGCAGTACTTC.

The rearrangement joins TRBV7-6 to TRBJ2-5, with a weak D call TRBD1 (6 bases). Germline CDR1 and CDR2: SGHVS and FNYEAQ. With 6 bases removed from V and 1 base from J, the gap between germline ends came to 15 bases. CDR3 length: 15 amino acids. The CDR3 bases are TGTGCCAGCAGTCCGACAGGTCGGGGCCAAGAGACCCAGTACTTC. It translates to CASSPTGRGQETQYF.

This clonotype has a count of ten or more. The rearrangement links TRBV6-6 to TRBJ2-5; D unclear. Germline assignment: CDR1 MNHNY and CDR2 SVGAGI (reference sequence). The CDR3 length is 11 residues. V shed 5 bases and J shed 0 bases, with 1 base lying between them. CDR3 bases: TGTGCCAGCAGTCACCAAGAGACCCAGTACTTC. This translates into CASSHQETQYF.

This chain joins TRBV25-1 and TRBJ2-1, with D tentatively TRBD1 or TRBD2 (6 bases each). Germline CDR1 is MGHDK and CDR2 is SYGVNS. V was pared by 3 bases and J by 6 bases, with 15 bases between. The CDR3 extends over 15 amino acids. CDR3 region: CASSDQGRPFNEQFF. CDR3 coding DNA: TGTGCCAGCAGTGACCAGGGGAGGCCCTTCAATGAGCAGTTCTTC.

This clonotype was seen at least ten times. The chain has TRBV7-2 and TRBJ2-1; D gene ambiguous. V dropped 8 bases and J dropped 0 bases, with 14 bases sitting between them. Germline CDR1 reads SGHTA; CDR2 reads FQGNSA. This CDR3 is built from 15 residues. Here the CDR3 DNA reads TGTGCCAGCTCGGAAGGCAGGAGCTCCTACAATGAGCAGTTCTTC. It codes for CASSEGRSSYNEQFF.